What follows is one T cell receptor beta chain and its context. This clone was counted only a few times. The antigen it binds to is not known. There are no base qualities to consult, and no much larger clone falls within one base. This entry comes from a study of T cell responses to AZD1222 COVID-19 vaccine (dated by TCRdb to the early 2020s). For the study in its entirety: AZD1222 recipients given second doses at about 4 weeks or at about 12 weeks were pooled, since spike-specific TCR depth and breadth were not found to differ between the two schedules. TCR sequencing covered 230 or so trial participants: 200 to 220 given two doses of AZD1222 and around 26 given two doses of MenACWY control vaccine. Trial participants were enrolled by age into subgroups of 18-55, 56-69 and 70-plus years, and roughly 150, 30 and 60 TCR-sequenced participants, respectively, were included in these subgroups. Overall results and qualifications from the work: Most participants were white British and females outnumbered males, and the authors suggested that clonal diversity may have been underestimated. Conclusions about previously exposed vaccinees are limited because only six or seven AZD1222 recipients were SARS-CoV-2 seropositive at baseline. Reportedly, almost half of the unique spike-specific TCRs recognized epitopes lying outside the regions that are mutated in the B.1.351 and B.1.1.7 variants. After two AZD1222 doses, spike-specific TCR breadth and depth were significantly higher than at day 0 and than in MenACWY recipients. In the small 56-69-year group, the increase in depth fell short of significance, most likely because of low power. Because no day 14 peak-response samples were available, repertoires were characterized only after the peak T cell response. The whole spike protein was spanned by vaccine-associated CD4 TCRs, and dominant responses were seen in regions 160-218 and 743-854.

The CDR3 runs 19 residues from the cysteine to the phenylalanine. Only the CDR3 DNA stays, 57 bases, in frame from base 1. From the germline V gene, CDR1 is SGHNT and CDR2 is YENEEA. Compared with germline, V lacks 0 bases and J lacks 0 bases; bases without a gene match: 9. The CDR3 regions of human TCRbeta chains were analyzed by immunosequencing. As for the original processing: Repertoire TCRs were checked for matches against a reference library of SARS-CoV-2-specific TCRs that had been generated using the MIRA antigen-specificity platform. Breadth was defined as the fraction of unique TCRs that were SARS-CoV-2-associated. Depth was defined as the fraction of total T cells that were SARS-CoV-2-associated. Using the MIRA data, each spike-specific TCR was mapped to the spike region that the TCR reacts to and placed in a CD4 or CD8 class. Log10-transformed breadth and depth values were compared by one-way ANOVA with Sidak's multiple comparisons tests. TCRdb took this table from immuneACCESS and kept in-frame rearrangements with V and J called. Such tables lack part of the clones; where checked against another copy, unresolved V genes explain under half of the gap, and the rest is unexplained. The V and J calls and the clone size are those of that table, but D and trimming were determined from the DNA. For this sample the table gives 110,000 to 150,000 clones, of which more than 90% were detected only once. The ten biggest clones cover roughly 3.1% of the sample.

What this sample's time point label stands for: baseline before first vaccination. Vaccinee samples came from UK trials COV001 and COV002, including a single-blind randomized controlled phase 2/3 trial of AZD1222 (ChAdOx1 nCoV-19) in healthy adults. For TCRbeta chain sequencing, PBMC samples from trial participants were taken at day 0 and at day 28 after the second dose. Sequenced material: peripheral blood, taken on day 0 of AZD1222 vaccination. The source of this sequence is an adult in good health. Recombination joined TRBV11-3 with TRBJ1-1, with 11 bases in between that match TRBD1. The nucleotide sequence reads TGTGCCAGCAGCTTAGATCGAAAGGGACAGGGGGTGTTGAACACTGAAGCTTTCTTT. Its protein reads: CASSLDRKGQGVLNTEAFF.